The TCR beta chain described here comes from a study of CD8 T cells in ankylosing spondylitis. Many counts were recorded for this clonotype. The antigen is unknown. This CDR3 is built from 13 residues. Germline CDR1 is DFQATT and CDR2 is SNEGSKA (reference sequence). J gave up 8 bases and V 6 bases, and 7 bases lay outside the gene matches. Findings and caveats of the study: Within peripheral blood, clones linked to disease were CD8+ and relatively rare.

Generation of TCR beta libraries employed quantitative 5'-RACE incorporating molecular barcodes. One entry per CDR3 protein, called by TCRdb with MiXCR from the 5' RACE reads. Here the sample spans about 130,000 distinct CDR3 sequences, roughly 7.3% being singletons. Sequenced: blood, either unsorted or a sorted T cell fraction (not recorded which). J is TRBJ2-2 and V is TRBV20-1, with 9 bases that match TRBD1. This TCR was recovered from a male donor with ankylosing spondylitis or in good health (not recorded which). CDR3 protein: CSALDRGKGELFF. CDR3 in DNA: TGCAGTGCGCTCGACAGGGGGAAAGGGGAGCTGTTTTTT.